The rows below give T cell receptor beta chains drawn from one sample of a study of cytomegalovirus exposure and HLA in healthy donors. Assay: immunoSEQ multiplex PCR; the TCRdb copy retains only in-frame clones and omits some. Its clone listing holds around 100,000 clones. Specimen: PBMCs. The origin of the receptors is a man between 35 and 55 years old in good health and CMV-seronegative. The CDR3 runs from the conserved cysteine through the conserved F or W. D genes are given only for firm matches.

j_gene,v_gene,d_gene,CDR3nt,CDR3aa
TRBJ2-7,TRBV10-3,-,TGTGCCATCAGTGAGAGCAATGACGAGCAGTACTTC,CAISESNDEQYF
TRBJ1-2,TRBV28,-,TGTGCCAGCAGTCTCCCCGACAGGTTTATAAACTATGGCTACACCTTC,CASSLPDRFINYGYTF
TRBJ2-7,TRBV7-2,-,TGTGCCAGCAGCCGAAGTCAGGCGAATGAGCAGTACTTC,CASSRSQANEQYF
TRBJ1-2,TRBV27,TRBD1,TGTGCCAGAGGGACAGGGATCCGCTATGGCTACACCTTC,CARGTGIRYGYTF
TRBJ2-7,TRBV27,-,TGTGCCAGCAGTTCCTCGCGGGTCCCCGATTGGGAGCAGTACTTC,CASSSSRVPDWEQYF
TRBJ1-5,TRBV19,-,TGTGCCAGTAGTATAGGACAGGTCAAGGGGCAGCCCCAGCATTTT,CASSIGQVKGQPQHF
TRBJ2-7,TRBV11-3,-,TGTGCCAGCAGCGGGGGGACAGACCCTCTCTACGAGCAGTACTTC,CASSGGTDPLYEQYF
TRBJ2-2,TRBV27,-,TGTGCCAGCAGTTTGCGTTTCTACACCGGGGAGCTGTTTTTT,CASSLRFYTGELFF
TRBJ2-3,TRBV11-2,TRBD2,TGTGCCAGCAGCTTATATAGAACTGGGACTAGCGGGAGGGGTACGCAGTATTTT,CASSLYRTGTSGRGTQYF
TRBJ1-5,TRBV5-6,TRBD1,TGTGCCAGCACCAAATCTGGGACAGGGTATCAGCCCCAGCATTTT,CASTKSGTGYQPQHF
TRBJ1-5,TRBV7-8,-,TGTGCCAGCAGCTCCACGGGGGGGGCTGGGGCTGTTCAGCCCCAGCATTTT,CASSSTGGAGAVQPQHF
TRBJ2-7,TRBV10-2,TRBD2,TGCGCCAGCAGTGAGTCCGGGACTAGCTACGAGCAGTACTTC,CASSESGTSYEQYF
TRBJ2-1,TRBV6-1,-,TGTGCCATCCGACAGAGCTCCTACAATGAGCAGTTCTTC,CAIRQSSYNEQFF
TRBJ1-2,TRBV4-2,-,TGTGCCAGCAGCCCAGTCCTCGGGGGGATTAACTATGGCTACACCTTC,CASSPVLGGINYGYTF
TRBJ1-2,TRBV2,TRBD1,TGTGCCAGCAGTAAAGTGGACAGGGGGTATGGCTACACCTTC,CASSKVDRGYGYTF
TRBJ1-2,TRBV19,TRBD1,TGTGCCAGCAGGACAGGAGCTAACTATGGCTACACCTTC,CASRTGANYGYTF
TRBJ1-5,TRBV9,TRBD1,TGTGCCAGCAGCGGAATCCGGGACAGGGACAGCCAGCCCCAGCATTTT,CASSGIRDRDSQPQHF
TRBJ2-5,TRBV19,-,TGTGCCAGTAGTTATCGGACAGGAGGGGAGACCCAGTACTTC,CASSYRTGGETQYF
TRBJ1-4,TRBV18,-,TGTGCCAGCTCACCGCGACAACAAGGTGAAAAACTGTTTTTT,CASSPRQQGEKLFF
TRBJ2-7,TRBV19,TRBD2,TGTGCCAGTAGTTTCTGGACTAGCGGGAGGGCCCTTGAGCAGTACTTC,CASSFWTSGRALEQYF
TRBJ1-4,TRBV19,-,TGTGCCAGTAGTATCCCCGGTGCCAGCGCTAATGAAAAACTGTTTTTT,CASSIPGASANEKLFF
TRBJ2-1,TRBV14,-,TGTGCCAGCAGCCAAGCAGGGGTTGAGCAGTTCTTC,CASSQAGVEQFF
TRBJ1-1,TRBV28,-,TGTGCCAGCAGTTCAACCGGGACACCTAGAGGGGTTGAAGCTTTCTTT,CASSSTGTPRGVEAFF
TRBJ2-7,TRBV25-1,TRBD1,TGTGCCAGCAGTGAAATCGGACAGGGATCCCACGAGCAGTACTTC,CASSEIGQGSHEQYF
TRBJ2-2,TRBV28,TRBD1,TGTGCCAGCAGTTTACCCTTGGGACAGGGGGCGACCGGGGAGCTGTTTTTT,CASSLPLGQGATGELFF
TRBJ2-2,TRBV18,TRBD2,TGTGCCAGCTCACCATGGGATTGGACTAGCGGGAATTTGAACACCGGGGAGCTGTTTTTT,CASSPWDWTSGNLNTGELFF
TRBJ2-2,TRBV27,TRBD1,TGTGCCAGCAGTTTTCTAACGTCTTGGGACAGGGACGTTACCGGGGAGCTGTTTTTT,CASSFLTSWDRDVTGELFF
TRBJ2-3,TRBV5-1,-,TGCGCCAGCAGCTTGGATCGGGGGATTACGGATACGCAGTATTTT,CASSLDRGITDTQYF
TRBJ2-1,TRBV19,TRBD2,TGTGCCAGTAGTATCGGACTAGCGGGAGCAGTTGATGAGCAGTTCTTC,CASSIGLAGAVDEQFF
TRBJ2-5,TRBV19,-,TGTGCCAGTAGTATGAACAGCCAAGAGACCCAGTACTTC,CASSMNSQETQYF
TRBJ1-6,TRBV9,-,TGTGCCAGCAGCGTAGCTCTGCACAGCCCTAATTCACCCCTCCACTTT,CASSVALHSPNSPLHF
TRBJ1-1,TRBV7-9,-,TGTGCCAGCAGCTTACAAGCAGGGAACACTGAAGCTTTCTTT,CASSLQAGNTEAFF
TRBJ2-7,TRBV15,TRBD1,TGTGCCACCAGCAGAGCGGGACAGTCAACCTACGAGCAGTACTTC,CATSRAGQSTYEQYF
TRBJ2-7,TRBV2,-,TGTGCCAGCAGGAGGTTCTCAGATACCTACGAGCAGTACTTC,CASRRFSDTYEQYF
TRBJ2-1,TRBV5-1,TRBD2,TGCGCCAGCAGCTTGTTAGGCCCAGCGGGAGGGTCCTCGGAGCAGTTCTTC,CASSLLGPAGGSSEQFF
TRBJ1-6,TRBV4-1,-,TGCGCCAGCAGCCCAGAAGCGGAAGTTTTCTATAATTCACCCCTCCACTTT,CASSPEAEVFYNSPLHF
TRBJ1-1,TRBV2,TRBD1,TGTGCCAGCAGTCGACAGGGGGCGGGCACTGAAGCTTTCTTT,CASSRQGAGTEAFF
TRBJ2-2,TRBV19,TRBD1,TGTGCCAGTAGTATAGGGGACAGATCGGGGGAGCTGTTTTTT,CASSIGDRSGELFF
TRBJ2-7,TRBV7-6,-,TGTGCCAGCAGCTCGGGGGACTACGAGCAGTACTTC,CASSSGDYEQYF
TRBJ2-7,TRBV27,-,TGTGCCAGCAGTTTAAGGTCAGGGTCTTGGTACGAGCAGTACTTC,CASSLRSGSWYEQYF
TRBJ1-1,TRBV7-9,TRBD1,TGTGCCAGCAGCTCTAGACAGGGGGCGGGCACTGAAGCTTTCTTT,CASSSRQGAGTEAFF
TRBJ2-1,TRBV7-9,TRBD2,TGTGCCAGCAGCCCCCGCGGGGGTAGCTCCTACAATGAGCAGTTCTTC,CASSPRGGSSYNEQFF
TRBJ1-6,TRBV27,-,TGTGCCAGCAGTTTCCAATTTTCCAATTCACCCCTCCACTTT,CASSFQFSNSPLHF
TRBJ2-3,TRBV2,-,TGTGCCAGCAGCGTATCGGGACTCCAGGCGCAGTATTTT,CASSVSGLQAQYF
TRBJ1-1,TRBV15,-,TGTGCCACCCGGACAAAGACGAACACTGAAGCTTTCTTT,CATRTKTNTEAFF
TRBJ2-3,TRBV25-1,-,TGTGCCAGCAGTGGAGGACTACTAGGGAATACGCAGTATTTT,CASSGGLLGNTQYF
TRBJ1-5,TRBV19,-,TGTGCCAGTAGTATACGGGGAGGCAATCAGCCCCAGCATTTT,CASSIRGGNQPQHF
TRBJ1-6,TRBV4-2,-,TGTGCCAGCAGCCAAGTTTCGACAGAAAATTCACCCCTCCACTTT,CASSQVSTENSPLHF
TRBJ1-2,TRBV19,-,TGTGCCAGTAGTTTATCTATTGGTGCTGGCTACACCTTC,CASSLSIGAGYTF
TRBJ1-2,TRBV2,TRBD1,TGTGCCAGCAGTGGGGACAGCAACTATGGCTACACCTTC,CASSGDSNYGYTF
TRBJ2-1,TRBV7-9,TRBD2,TGTGCCAGCAGCTTAGGGGGGGGGTCCGCCAATGAGCAGTTCTTC,CASSLGGGSANEQFF
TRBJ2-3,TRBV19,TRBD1,TGTGCCAGTAGTACCACCCGGGGACAGGGAACGCAGTATTTT,CASSTTRGQGTQYF
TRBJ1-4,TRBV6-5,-,TGTGCCAGCAGGCCGGGAACAACTAATGAAAAACTGTTTTTT,CASRPGTTNEKLFF
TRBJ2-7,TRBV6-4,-,TGTGCCAGCAGTGGCCGGGACACTACCTACGAGCAGTACTTC,CASSGRDTTYEQYF
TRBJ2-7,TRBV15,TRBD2,TGTGCCACCAGCAGGGATTCGTTCTTAGCGGGAGGTTTCTACGAGCAGTACTTC,CATSRDSFLAGGFYEQYF
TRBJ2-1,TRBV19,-,TGTGCCAGTAGTGCCGGACAGCCCTACAATGAGCAGTTCTTC,CASSAGQPYNEQFF
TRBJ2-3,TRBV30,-,TGTGCCTGGAGCCGGGGTGGTACGCAGTATTTT,CAWSRGGTQYF
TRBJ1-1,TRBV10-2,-,TGCGCCAGCAGTGATAGGGGACACTCCGCGAACACTGAAGCTTTCTTT,CASSDRGHSANTEAFF
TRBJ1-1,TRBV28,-,TGTGCCAGCAGTTCCACAGGGATCTGGGGCACTGAAGCTTTCTTT,CASSSTGIWGTEAFF